This TCR beta chain was profiled in a study of PD-L1 blockade in urothelial cancer. At the level of the study: Patients began atezolizumab, 1,200 mg intravenously every 3 weeks, at some point between 2012 and 2014. Prior exposure to chemotherapy in patients amounted to 0 to 3 regimens received. Blood was tested 3 weeks (second dose) and 6 weeks into treatment.

Measured with immunoSEQ multiplex PCR; TCRdb has only the in-frame clones, and not every one. The sample records about 91,000 clones, over 65% being singletons. Study results and limitations: Tumor-associated clones in blood expanded more at 3 weeks in durable-benefit patients.

Germline CDR1 MNHNS, CDR2 SASEGT. V shed 8 bases, J shed 8 bases, and the junction held 8 bases outside the gene matches. The CDR3 is 12 residues long. This clone showed up just a few times. The antigen remains unidentified. This sample's time point: peripheral blood 6 weeks after treatment start. This sample comprised PBMCs, obtained around atezolizumab (anti-PD-L1) treatment. The chain uses TRBV6-1 and TRBJ1-2, with 7 nucleotides matching TRBD1. The clonotype comes from a man in his sixties or seventies with urothelial cancer. The CDR3 DNA reads as TGTGCCAGCTTCATAGGGGGCGGCGGCTACACCTTC. Translating it yields CASFIGGGGYTF.